The clone carrying this T cell receptor (beta chain) appeared a few times. Its cognate antigen is unknown. There was relapse after autologous stem cell transplantation in every patient, and there was variation in brentuximab vedotin exposure. The V segment lost 4 bases and the J segment 7 bases; nucleotides outside the gene matches: 8. This CDR3 has 14 residues. Germline CDR1 is WSHSY and CDR2 is SAAADI. Data came from immunoSEQ multiplex PCR; TCRdb stores just in-frame clones and leaves some out. The sample consists of about 94,000 clones, 80% to 90% of them appearing once. This specimen belongs to a study of PD-1 blockade in classical Hodgkin lymphoma. The overall study: The nivolumab dose that patients received was 3 mg/kg, given intravenously every 2 weeks. Study findings and constraints: Complete responders matched newly diagnosed patients in baseline diversity.

The material sequenced was peripheral blood mononuclear cells (PBMCs), taken before the second cycle of nivolumab. The TCR sequence derives from a human donor with classical Hodgkin lymphoma. V usage is TRBV10-2 and J usage is TRBJ2-7, with TRBD2 identical over 9 bases. CDR3 amino acids: CASSGREGLGEQYF. The DNA for the CDR3 is TGCGCCAGCAGTGGGCGGGAGGGCCTGGGGGAGCAGTACTTC.